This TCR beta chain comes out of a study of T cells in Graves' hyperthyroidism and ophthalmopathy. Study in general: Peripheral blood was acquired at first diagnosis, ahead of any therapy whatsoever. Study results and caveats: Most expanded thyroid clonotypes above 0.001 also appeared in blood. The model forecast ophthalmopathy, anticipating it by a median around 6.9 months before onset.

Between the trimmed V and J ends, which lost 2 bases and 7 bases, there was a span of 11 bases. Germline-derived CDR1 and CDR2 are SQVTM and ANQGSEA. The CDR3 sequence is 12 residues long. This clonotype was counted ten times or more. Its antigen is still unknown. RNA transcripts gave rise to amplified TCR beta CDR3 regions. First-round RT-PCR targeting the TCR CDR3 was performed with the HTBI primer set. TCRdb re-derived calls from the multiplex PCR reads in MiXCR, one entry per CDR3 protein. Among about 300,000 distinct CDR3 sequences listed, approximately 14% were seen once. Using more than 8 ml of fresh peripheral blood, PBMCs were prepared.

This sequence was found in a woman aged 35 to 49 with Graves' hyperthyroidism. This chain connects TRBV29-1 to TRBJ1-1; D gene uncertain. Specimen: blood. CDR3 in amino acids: CSVERNRFEAFF. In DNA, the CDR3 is TGCAGCGTTGAACGGAACAGATTTGAAGCTTTCTTT.